Listed below are T cell receptor beta chains from one sample, sequenced in a study of T cells in localized non-small cell lung cancer. Sequencing was performed with immunoSEQ multiplex PCR; in TCRdb, only in-frame clones are kept and a portion is missing. This table holds under 35,000 clones, about nine tenths found once. Sample: peripheral blood, taken before any cancer treatment. Receptors were obtained from an older female donor with stage I lung adenocarcinoma. Each CDR3 is given with its conserved first and last residue. The D gene is left open where the match is weak. Size values are once, few and many counts, or a class for expanded clones, and some rows have none.

d_gene,len,v_gene,abundance,j_gene,CDR3nt,CDR3aa
TRBD2,19,TRBV7-6,-,TRBJ2-1,TGTGCCAGCAGCTGGCGGACTAGCGGGGGGGAGAGCTCCTACAATGAGCAGTTCTTC,CASSWRTSGGESSYNEQFF
-,16,TRBV4-1,-,TRBJ1-1,TGCGCCAGCAGCCAAAATAAAGGGGTAAAGGGAACTGAAGCTTTCTTT,CASSQNKGVKGTEAFF
TRBD2,15,TRBV30,-,TRBJ2-3,TGTGCCTGGAGTGTATTAGCGGGGCTGACAGATACGCAGTATTTT,CAWSVLAGLTDTQYF
TRBD1,16,TRBV13,-,TRBJ1-4,TGTGCCAGCAGCTTAGGGGCCGGGACAGGGGATGAAAAACTGTTTTTT,CASSLGAGTGDEKLFF
TRBD1,14,TRBV19,-,TRBJ1-1,TGTGCCAGTAGTAAGGGGATGCAGGGGGCAGAAGCTTTCTTT,CASSKGMQGAEAFF
-,14,TRBV10-3,-,TRBJ1-5,TGTGCCATCAGTGAGGATGGGTTCACCCAGCCCCAGCATTTT,CAISEDGFTQPQHF
TRBD1,14,TRBV5-6,few,TRBJ1-6,TGTGCCAGCAGCTGGGGACAGGGGTATTCACCCCTCCACTTT,CASSWGQGYSPLHF
-,16,TRBV4-1,-,TRBJ1-1,TGCGCCAGCAGCCAAGATCGCAAGGGTGGGAACACTGAAGCTTTCTTT,CASSQDRKGGNTEAFF
-,14,TRBV6-5,-,TRBJ1-3,TGTGCCAGCAGTTACTCTCACTCTGGAAACACCATATATTTT,CASSYSHSGNTIYF
-,13,TRBV7-9,once,TRBJ1-1,TGTGCCAGCAGCTTTGGTGGGAACACTGAAGCTTTCTTT,CASSFGGNTEAFF
-,16,TRBV7-6,-,TRBJ1-1,TGTGCCAGCAGCCAACGTCCGACAGGTTCGAACACTGAAGCTTTCTTT,CASSQRPTGSNTEAFF
-,14,TRBV30,-,TRBJ1-4,TGTGCCTGGAGTCTCGGGGGGGCGGCTGAAAAACTGTTTTTT,CAWSLGGAAEKLFF
TRBD1,14,TRBV5-1,-,TRBJ2-7,TGCGCCAGCAGACTCCGGACAGGGTTGGCCGAGCAGTACTTC,CASRLRTGLAEQYF
-,14,TRBV10-1,-,TRBJ1-1,TGCGCCAGCAGTGCTGATGTCTGGAGCACTGAAGCTTTCTTT,CASSADVWSTEAFF
-,15,TRBV6-6,-,TRBJ2-7,TGTGCCAGCAGTGCCGTAGGGGTGAGCTCCTACGAGCAGTACTTC,CASSAVGVSSYEQYF
-,14,TRBV9,few,TRBJ1-1,TGTGCCAGCAGCGTACGGCAGGAGAACACTGAAGCTTTCTTT,CASSVRQENTEAFF
TRBD2,16,TRBV5-1,-,TRBJ2-3,TGCGCCAGCAGCTTGGGGACTAGCGGGGGCACAGATACGCAGTATTTT,CASSLGTSGGTDTQYF
-,14,TRBV6-1,-,TRBJ1-1,TGTGCCAGCAGTGAAGCAATAGGGAATACTGAAGCTTTCTTT,CASSEAIGNTEAFF
-,10,TRBV30,-,TRBJ1-6,TGTGCCTGGAGCACTAAATCCCTCCACTTT,CAWSTKSLHF
-,15,TRBV9,-,TRBJ2-2,TGTGCCAGCAGCGTAGCCTCAGGGACCACCGGGGAGCTGTTTTTT,CASSVASGTTGELFF
-,16,TRBV6-5,-,TRBJ1-2,TGTGCCAGCAGTTACTCGATCGGGCGTCCTAACTATGGCTACACCTTC,CASSYSIGRPNYGYTF
-,14,TRBV10-3,-,TRBJ2-1,TGTGCCATCAGTGACTGGACAGCCTACAATGAGCAGTTCTTC,CAISDWTAYNEQFF
TRBD1,14,TRBV13,-,TRBJ1-3,TGTGCCAGCAGCCTGACAGGGTCCGGAAACACCATATATTTT,CASSLTGSGNTIYF
TRBD1,17,TRBV18,-,TRBJ1-6,TGTGCCAGCTCACTAGGGGGCCGGACGAGAGAAAATTCACCCCTCCACTTT,CASSLGGRTRENSPLHF
-,15,TRBV11-3,-,TRBJ1-3,TGTGCCAGCAGCCCCGGCGCTACGGCTGGAAACACCATATATTTT,CASSPGATAGNTIYF
TRBD1,14,TRBV7-2,-,TRBJ1-1,TGTGCCAGCAGTCAGGCCCAGGGGGCCTTTGAAGCTTTCTTT,CASSQAQGAFEAFF
-,14,TRBV18,-,TRBJ1-3,TGTGCCAGCTCACCACCGGCAGTTGGAAACACCATATATTTT,CASSPPAVGNTIYF
TRBD2,14,TRBV7-2,-,TRBJ2-5,TGTGCCAGCAGCACCTGGGGGGGGCAAGAGACCCAGTACTTC,CASSTWGGQETQYF
-,13,TRBV6-1,-,TRBJ1-1,TGTGCCAGCAGTGCCACACCGAACACTGAAGCTTTCTTT,CASSATPNTEAFF
-,15,TRBV6-1,-,TRBJ2-7,TGTGCCAGCAGTGAAGCCACTAGTCGGGCTCGCGAGCAGTACTTC,CASSEATSRAREQYF
-,14,TRBV10-3,-,TRBJ2-3,TGTGCCATCAGTGAGTCCCCACCGTGGGATACGCAGTATTTT,CAISESPPWDTQYF
-,15,TRBV18,-,TRBJ1-1,TGTGCCAGCTCACCACCACGGGGGGCTGGCACTGAAGCTTTCTTT,CASSPPRGAGTEAFF
-,15,TRBV5-1,-,TRBJ2-1,TGCGCCAGCAGCTTGGAACCAGGGAGGTACAATGAGCAGTTCTTC,CASSLEPGRYNEQFF